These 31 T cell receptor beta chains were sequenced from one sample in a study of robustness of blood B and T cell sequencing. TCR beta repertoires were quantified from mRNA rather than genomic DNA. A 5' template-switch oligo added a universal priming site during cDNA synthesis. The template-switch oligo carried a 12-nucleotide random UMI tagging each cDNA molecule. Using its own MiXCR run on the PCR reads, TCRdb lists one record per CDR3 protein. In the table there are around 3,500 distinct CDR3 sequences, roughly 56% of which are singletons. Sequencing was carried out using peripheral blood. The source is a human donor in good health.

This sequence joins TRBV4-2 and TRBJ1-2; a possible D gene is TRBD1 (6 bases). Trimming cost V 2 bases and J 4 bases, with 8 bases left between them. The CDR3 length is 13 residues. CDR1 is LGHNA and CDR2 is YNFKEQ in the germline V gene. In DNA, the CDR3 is TGTGCCAGCAGCCAAACAGGGAGCTATGGCTACACCTTC. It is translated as CASSQTGSYGYTF.

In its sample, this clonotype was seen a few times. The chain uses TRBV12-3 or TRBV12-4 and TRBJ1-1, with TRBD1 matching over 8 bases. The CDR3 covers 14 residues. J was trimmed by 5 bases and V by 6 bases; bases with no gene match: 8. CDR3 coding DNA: TGTGCCAGCAGCCCTCAGGGGGCTCTGACTGAAGCTTTCTTT. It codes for CASSPQGALTEAFF.

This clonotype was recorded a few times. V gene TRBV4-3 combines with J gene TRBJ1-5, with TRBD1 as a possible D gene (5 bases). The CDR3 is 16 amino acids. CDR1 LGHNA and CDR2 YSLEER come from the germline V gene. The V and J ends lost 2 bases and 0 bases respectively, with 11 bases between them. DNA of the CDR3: TGCGCCAGCAGCCAACAGGGCGGACATAGCAATCAGCCCCAGCATTTT. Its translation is CASSQQGGHSNQPQHF.

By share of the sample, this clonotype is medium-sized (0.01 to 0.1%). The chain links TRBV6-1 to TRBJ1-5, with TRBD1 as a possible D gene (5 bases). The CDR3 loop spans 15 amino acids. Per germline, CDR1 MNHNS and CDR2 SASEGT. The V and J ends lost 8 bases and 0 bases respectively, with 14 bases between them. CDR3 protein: CASQGGVYSNQPQHF. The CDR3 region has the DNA TGTGCCAGCCAGGGCGGGGTTTATAGCAATCAGCCCCAGCATTTT.

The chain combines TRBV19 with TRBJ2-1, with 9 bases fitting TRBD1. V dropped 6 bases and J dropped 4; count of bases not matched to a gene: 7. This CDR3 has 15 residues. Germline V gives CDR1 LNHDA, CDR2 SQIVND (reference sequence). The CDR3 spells CASSPSTGGYNEQFF. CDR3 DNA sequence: TGTGCCAGTAGCCCCTCGACAGGGGGATACAATGAGCAGTTCTTC.

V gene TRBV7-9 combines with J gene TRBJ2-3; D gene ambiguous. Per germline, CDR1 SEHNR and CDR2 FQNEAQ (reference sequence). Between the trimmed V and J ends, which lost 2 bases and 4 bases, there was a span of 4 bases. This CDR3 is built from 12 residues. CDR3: CASSLTADTQYF. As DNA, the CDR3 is TGTGCCAGCAGCTTAACGGCAGATACGCAGTATTTT.

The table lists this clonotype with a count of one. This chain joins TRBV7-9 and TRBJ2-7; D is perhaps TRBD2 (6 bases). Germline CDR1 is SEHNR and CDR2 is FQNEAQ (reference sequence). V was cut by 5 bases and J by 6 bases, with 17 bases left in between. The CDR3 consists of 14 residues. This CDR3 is CASSPQGGAPEQYF. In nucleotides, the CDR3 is TGTGCCAGCAGCCCGCAAGGAGGGGCCCCCGAGCAGTACTTC.

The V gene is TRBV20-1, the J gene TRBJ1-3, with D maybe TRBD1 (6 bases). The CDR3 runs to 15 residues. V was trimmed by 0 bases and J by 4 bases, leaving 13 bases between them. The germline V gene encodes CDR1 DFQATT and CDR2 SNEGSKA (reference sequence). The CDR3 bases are TGCAGTGCTAGAGATCAACAGGGAGGAGGAAACACCATATATTTT. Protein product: CSARDQQGGGNTIYF.

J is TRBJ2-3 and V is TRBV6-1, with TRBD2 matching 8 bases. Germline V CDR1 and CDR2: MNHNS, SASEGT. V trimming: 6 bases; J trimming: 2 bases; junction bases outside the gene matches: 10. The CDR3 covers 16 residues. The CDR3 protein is CASRTTAGASTDTQYF. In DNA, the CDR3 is TGTGCCAGCAGAACAACAGCGGGGGCTTCCACAGATACGCAGTATTTT.

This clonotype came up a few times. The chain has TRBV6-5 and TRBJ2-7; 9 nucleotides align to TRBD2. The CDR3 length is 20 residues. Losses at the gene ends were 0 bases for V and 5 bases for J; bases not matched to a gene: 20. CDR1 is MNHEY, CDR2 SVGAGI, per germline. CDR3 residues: CASSYSPGGGALKVVDEQYF. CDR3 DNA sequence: TGTGCCAGCAGTTACTCCCCAGGCGGGGGGGCGTTGAAAGTTGTAGACGAGCAGTACTTC.

The CDR3 DNA follows: TGTGCCAGCAGCTCGGGACGCCGGGACAGTTCGTACGAGCAGTACTTC. Its translation is CASSSGRRDSSYEQYF. The rearrangement uses TRBV7-9 and TRBJ2-7, with TRBD1 matching over 7 bases. V shed 4 bases and J 4 bases; nucleotides not matched to a gene: 13. The germline V gene has CDR1 SEHNR and CDR2 FQNEAQ (reference sequence). The CDR3 consists of 16 residues.

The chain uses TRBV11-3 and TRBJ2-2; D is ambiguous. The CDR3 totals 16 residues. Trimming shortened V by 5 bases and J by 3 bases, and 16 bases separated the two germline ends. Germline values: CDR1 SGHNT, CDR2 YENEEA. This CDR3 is CASSVPTVVYTGELFF. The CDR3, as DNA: TGTGCCAGCAGCGTACCCACAGTTGTGTACACCGGGGAGCTGTTTTTT.

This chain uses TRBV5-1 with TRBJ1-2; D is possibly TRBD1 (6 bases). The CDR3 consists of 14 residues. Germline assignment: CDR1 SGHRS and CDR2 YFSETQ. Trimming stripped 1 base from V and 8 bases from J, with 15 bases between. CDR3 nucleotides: TGCGCCAGCAGCTTGATCGGGGGGCGAATGGGCTACACCTTC. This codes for CASSLIGGRMGYTF.

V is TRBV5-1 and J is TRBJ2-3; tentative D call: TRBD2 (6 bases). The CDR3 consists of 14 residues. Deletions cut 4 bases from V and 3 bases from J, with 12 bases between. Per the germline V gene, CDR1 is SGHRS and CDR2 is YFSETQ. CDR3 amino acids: CASSPPGGTDTQYF. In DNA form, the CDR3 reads TGCGCCAGCAGCCCCCCCGGGGGAACAGATACGCAGTATTTT.

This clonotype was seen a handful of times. Written as DNA, the CDR3 is TGCAGCGCTACCCGGGCAGGGGGTCCTGTATTGGAGCAGTACTTC. It codes for CSATRAGGPVLEQYF. The chain recombines TRBV29-1 with TRBJ2-7; 7 nucleotides agree with TRBD1. With V trimmed by 7 bases and J by 7 bases, 19 bases remained unmatched. CDR3 size: 15 residues. Germline V CDR1 and CDR2: SQVTM, ANQGSEA.

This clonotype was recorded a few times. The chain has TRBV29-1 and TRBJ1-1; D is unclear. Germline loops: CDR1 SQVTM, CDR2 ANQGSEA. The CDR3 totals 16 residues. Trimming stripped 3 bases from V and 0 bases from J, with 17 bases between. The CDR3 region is CSVEGLEDRLNTEAFF. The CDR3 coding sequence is TGCAGCGTTGAGGGCCTGGAGGACCGGTTGAACACTGAAGCTTTCTTT.

CDR3 loop: CASSLIRGLNTEAFF. The CDR3 DNA follows: TGCGCCAGCAGCTTGATTAGGGGGTTGAACACTGAAGCTTTCTTT. V usage is TRBV5-1 and J usage is TRBJ1-1, with D perhaps TRBD1 (6 bases). The V end lost 1 base, the J end lost 0 bases, and 10 bases lay between the germline ends. The length of the CDR3 is 15 residues. Per the germline V gene, CDR1 is SGHRS and CDR2 is YFSETQ.

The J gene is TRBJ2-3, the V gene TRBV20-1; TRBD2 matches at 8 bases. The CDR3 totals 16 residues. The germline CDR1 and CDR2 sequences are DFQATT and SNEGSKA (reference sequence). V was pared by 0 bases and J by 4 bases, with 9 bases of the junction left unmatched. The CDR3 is CSARDIEGLVADTQYF. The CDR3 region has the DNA TGCAGTGCTAGAGATATTGAGGGACTAGTGGCAGATACGCAGTATTTT.

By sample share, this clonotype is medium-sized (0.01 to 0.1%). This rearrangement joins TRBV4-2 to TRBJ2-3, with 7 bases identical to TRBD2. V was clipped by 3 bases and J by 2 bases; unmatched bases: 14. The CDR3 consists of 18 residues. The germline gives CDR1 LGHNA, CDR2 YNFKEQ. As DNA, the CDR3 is TGTGCCAGCAGCCAGACGAGCTTAAGCGGGGACCTCACAGATACGCAGTATTTT. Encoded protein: CASSQTSLSGDLTDTQYF.

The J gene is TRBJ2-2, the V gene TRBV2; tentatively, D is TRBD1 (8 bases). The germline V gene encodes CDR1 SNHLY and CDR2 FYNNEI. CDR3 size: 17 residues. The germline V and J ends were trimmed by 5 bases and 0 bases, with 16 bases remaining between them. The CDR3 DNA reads TGTGCCAGCAGTTCACAGGGGGGGCTTACGAACACCGGGGAGCTGTTTTTT. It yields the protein CASSSQGGLTNTGELFF.

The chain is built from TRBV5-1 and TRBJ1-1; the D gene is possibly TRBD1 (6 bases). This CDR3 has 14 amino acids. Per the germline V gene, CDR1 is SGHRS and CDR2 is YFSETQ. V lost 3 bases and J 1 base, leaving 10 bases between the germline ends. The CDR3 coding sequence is TGCGCCAGCAGCTCGGACAGCTCGAACACTGAAGCTTTCTTT. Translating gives CASSSDSSNTEAFF.

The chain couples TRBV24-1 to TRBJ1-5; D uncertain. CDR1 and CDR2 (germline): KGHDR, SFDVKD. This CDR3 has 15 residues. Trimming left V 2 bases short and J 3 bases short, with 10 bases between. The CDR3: CATSDSRVDNQPQHF. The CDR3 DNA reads TGTGCCACCAGTGATTCCCGGGTTGACAATCAGCCCCAGCATTTT.

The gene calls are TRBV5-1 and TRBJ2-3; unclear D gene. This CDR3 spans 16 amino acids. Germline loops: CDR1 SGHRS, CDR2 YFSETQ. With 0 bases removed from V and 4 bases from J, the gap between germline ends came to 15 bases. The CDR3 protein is CASSLAQNRAADTQYF. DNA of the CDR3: TGCGCCAGCAGCTTGGCTCAGAATAGGGCCGCAGATACGCAGTATTTT.

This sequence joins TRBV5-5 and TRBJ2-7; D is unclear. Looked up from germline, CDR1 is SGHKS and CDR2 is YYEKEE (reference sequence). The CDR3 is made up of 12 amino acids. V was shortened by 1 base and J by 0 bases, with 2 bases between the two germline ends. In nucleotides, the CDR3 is TGTGCCAGCAGCTTGTTCTCCTACGAGCAGTACTTC. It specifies CASSLFSYEQYF.

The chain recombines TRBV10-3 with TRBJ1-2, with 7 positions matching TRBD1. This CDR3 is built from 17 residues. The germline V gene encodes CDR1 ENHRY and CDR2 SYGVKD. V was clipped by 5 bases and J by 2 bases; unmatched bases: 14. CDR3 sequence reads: CAISRLLRQGQNYGYTF. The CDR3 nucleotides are TGTGCCATCAGTCGTCTTTTGAGACAGGGACAGAACTATGGCTACACCTTC.

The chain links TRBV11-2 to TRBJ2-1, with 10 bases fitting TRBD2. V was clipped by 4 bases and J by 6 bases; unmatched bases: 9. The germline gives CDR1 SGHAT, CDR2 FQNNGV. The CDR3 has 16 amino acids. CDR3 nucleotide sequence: TGTGCCAGCAGCTCCCGTCCAGCGGGGGGGTTCAATGAGCAGTTCTTC. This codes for CASSSRPAGGFNEQFF.

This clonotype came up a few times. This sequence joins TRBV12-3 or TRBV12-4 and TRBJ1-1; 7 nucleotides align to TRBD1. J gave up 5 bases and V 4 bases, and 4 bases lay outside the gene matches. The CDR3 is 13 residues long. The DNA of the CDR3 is TGTGCCAGCAGTTGGACAGGCAAAACTGAAGCTTTCTTT. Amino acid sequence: CASSWTGKTEAFF.

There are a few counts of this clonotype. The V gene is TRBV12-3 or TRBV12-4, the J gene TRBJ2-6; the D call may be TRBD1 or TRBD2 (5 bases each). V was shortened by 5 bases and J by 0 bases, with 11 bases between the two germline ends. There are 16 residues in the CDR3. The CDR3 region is CASSRDRISGANVLTF. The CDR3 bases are TGTGCCAGCAGTAGGGACCGCATCTCTGGGGCCAACGTCCTGACTTTC.

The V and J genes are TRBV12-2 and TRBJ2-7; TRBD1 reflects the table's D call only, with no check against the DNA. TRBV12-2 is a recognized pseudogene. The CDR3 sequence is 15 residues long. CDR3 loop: CASRWGVGFYYEQYF. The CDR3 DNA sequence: TGTGCAAGTCGCTGGGGGGTAGGGTTCTACTACGAGCAGTACTTC.

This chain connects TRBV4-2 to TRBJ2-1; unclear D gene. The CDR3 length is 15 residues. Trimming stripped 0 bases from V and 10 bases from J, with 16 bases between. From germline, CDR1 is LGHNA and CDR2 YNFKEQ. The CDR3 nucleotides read TGTGCCAGCAGCCAAGATAAAGGTGTATCACGGGAGCAGTTCTTC. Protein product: CASSQDKGVSREQFF.

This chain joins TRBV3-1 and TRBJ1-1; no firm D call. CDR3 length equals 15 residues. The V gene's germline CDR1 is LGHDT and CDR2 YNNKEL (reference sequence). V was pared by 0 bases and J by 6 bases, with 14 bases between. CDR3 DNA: TGTGCCAGCAGCCAAGATTTTTCGGCAGTCGCTGAAGCTTTCTTT. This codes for CASSQDFSAVAEAFF.